The 27 T cell receptor beta chains presented below share a single source sample, sequenced in a study of blood T cell repertoires in COVID-19. The table came from immunoSEQ multiplex PCR; TCRdb's copy has only in-frame clones and leaves some out. The profile shows under 250,000 clones, roughly four fifths of them singletons. Sequencing was done on a sample of peripheral blood. The receptors were gathered from a woman in her forties with acute or convalescent COVID-19.

The chain recombines TRBV9 with TRBJ1-4, with TRBD1 as a possible D gene (5 bases). Trimming took off 0 bases at V and 2 bases at J, with 11 bases between the two ends. This CDR3 has 16 residues. Germline assignment: CDR1 SGDLS and CDR2 YYNGEE. The CDR3 DNA sequence: TGTGCCAGCAGCGTAGGGTCCCGGGGGACTAATGAAAAACTGTTTTTT. Its protein is CASSVGSRGTNEKLFF.

The rearrangement links TRBV2 to TRBJ1-3, with D tentatively TRBD1 (6 bases). Trimming removed 5 bases from V and 4 bases from J, with 9 bases in between. The CDR3 contains 13 residues. Looked up from germline, CDR1 is SNHLY and CDR2 is FYNNEI. The CDR3 DNA sequence: TGTGCCAGCAGTCGAACAGGGGGAAACACCATATATTTT. It encodes CASSRTGGNTIYF.

CDR3 amino acids: CASSFRTTPGDEQFF. CDR3 in DNA: TGTGCCAGCAGCTTTCGGACTACTCCTGGGGATGAGCAGTTCTTC. The chain has TRBV7-2 and TRBJ2-1; D might be TRBD2 (6 bases). Germline CDR1 reads SGHTA; CDR2 reads FQGNSA. The CDR3 is 15 amino acids. V was cut by 3 bases and J by 8 bases, with 17 bases left in between.

V is TRBV7-2 and J is TRBJ2-3; a possible D gene is TRBD2 (5 bases). V was clipped by 2 bases and J by 0 bases, with 21 bases between them. Per the germline V gene, CDR1 is SGHTA and CDR2 is FQGNSA. The CDR3 spans 19 residues. The CDR3 here is CASSLRGTSISFSTDTQYF. CDR3 bases: TGTGCCAGCAGCTTAAGAGGAACTAGTATCTCGTTTAGCACAGATACGCAGTATTTT.

The chain employs TRBV5-1 and TRBJ2-3; weak D call: TRBD2 (5 bases). The CDR3 loop spans 14 amino acids. V gave up 1 base and J gave up 4 bases, with 10 bases separating them. Germline V CDR1 and CDR2: SGHRS, YFSETQ. CDR3 DNA sequence: TGCGCCAGCAGCTTGTCAGAGGGAGCAGATACGCAGTATTTT. As protein: CASSLSEGADTQYF. The whole variable domain, filled in from reference TRBV5-1 and TRBJ2-3, reads KAGVTQTPRYLIKTRGQQVTLSCSPISGHRSVSWYQQTPGQGLQFLFEYFSETQRNKGNFPGRFSGRQFSNSRSEMNVSTLELGDSALYLCASSLSEGADTQYFGPGTRLTVL.

The rearrangement uses TRBV6-5 and TRBJ1-2, with D tentatively TRBD1 (6 bases). The germline CDR1 and CDR2 sequences are MNHEY and SVGAGI. CDR3 length equals 11 residues. The germline V and J ends were trimmed by 6 bases and 7 bases, with 9 bases remaining between them. This chain's CDR3 is CASSNRAGYTF. CDR3 in DNA: TGTGCCAGCAGCAACAGGGCTGGCTACACCTTC.

The gene calls are TRBV6-2 or TRBV6-3 and TRBJ2-7; 12 positions match TRBD2. The CDR3 is 17 residues long. V was pared by 4 bases and J by 0 bases, with 7 bases of the junction left unmatched. The germline gives CDR1 MNHEY, CDR2 SVGEGT. CDR3 sequence: CASSFRVGLAGSYEQYF. The CDR3 coding sequence is TGTGCCAGCAGTTTCCGGGTGGGACTAGCGGGCTCCTACGAGCAGTACTTC.

This clone appeared once. The DNA for the CDR3 is TGTGCCAGCTCACTAGGGACTAGGAGATACAATGAGCAGTTCTTC. It is translated as CASSLGTRRYNEQFF. The chain has TRBV18 and TRBJ2-1; 8 positions match TRBD2. The V segment lost 4 bases and the J segment 4 bases; nucleotides outside the gene matches: 6. The germline V gene encodes CDR1 KGHSH and CDR2 LQKENI. CDR3 length: 15 amino acids.

The chain recombines TRBV18 with TRBJ2-3; 11 bases line up with TRBD2. This CDR3 contains 16 residues. V lost 5 bases, J lost 2 bases, and 6 bases stayed unmatched. Germline assignment: CDR1 KGHSH and CDR2 LQKENI. CDR3 region: CASSYLAGGLTDTQYF. CDR3 coding DNA: TGTGCCAGCTCATACCTAGCGGGGGGCCTCACAGATACGCAGTATTTT.

The V and J genes are TRBV27 and TRBJ2-7; 7 bases align to TRBD2. CDR3 length equals 15 residues. Trimming at V came to 2 bases and at J to 4 bases, leaving 8 bases not matched to a gene. Germline CDR1 and CDR2: MNHEY and SMNVEV (reference sequence). In DNA, the CDR3 is TGTGCCAGCAGTTTAGTGGCGGGAGACACGTACGAGCAGTACTTC. Amino acids: CASSLVAGDTYEQYF.

In its sample, this clone was seen a few times. The chain employs TRBV11-2 and TRBJ2-7, with 7 bases aligning to TRBD1. This CDR3 contains 15 residues. Germline CDR1 is SGHAT and CDR2 is FQNNGV. V was pared by 0 bases and J by 3 bases, with 5 bases of the junction left unmatched. As DNA, the CDR3 is TGTGCCAGCAGCTTAGAGACAGGGAGATTCTACGAGCAGTACTTC. Its protein product is CASSLETGRFYEQYF.

The CDR3 nucleotides are TGCAGCGTTGGGCTGGGAGGCTATGGCTACACCTTC. Its translation: CSVGLGGYGYTF. V usage is TRBV29-1 and J usage is TRBJ1-2, with D uncertain. Germline CDR1 and CDR2: SQVTM and ANQGSEA. V dropped 4 bases and J dropped 4 bases, with 10 bases sitting between them. The CDR3 runs 12 residues.

This rearrangement joins TRBV6-2 or TRBV6-3 to TRBJ2-7; D is unclear. Germline V gives CDR1 MNHEY, CDR2 SVGEGT. The CDR3 covers 14 residues. V dropped 2 bases and J dropped 5 bases, with 13 bases sitting between them. The CDR3, as DNA: TGTGCCAGCAGTTACACCGCGCGGAGTAACGAGCAGTACTTC. Protein: CASSYTARSNEQYF.

This chain connects TRBV27 to TRBJ1-1; D uncertain. This CDR3 has 14 residues. Looked up from germline, CDR1 is MNHEY and CDR2 is SMNVEV (reference sequence). Trimming took 3 bases from V and 0 from J, leaving 8 bases between them. The CDR3 is CASSFAHLNTEAFF. The DNA for the CDR3 is TGTGCCAGCAGTTTCGCCCACTTGAACACTGAAGCTTTCTTT.

This chain uses TRBV3-1 (or the pseudogene TRBV3-2) with TRBJ2-5; D is perhaps TRBD2 (6 bases). The CDR3 length is 15 residues. The germline V gene encodes CDR1 LGHDT and CDR2 YNNKEL (reference sequence). The V end was cut by 4 bases, the J end by 11 bases, with 23 bases between. In nucleotides, the CDR3 is TGTGCCAGCAGCCTTACCGGGACCACTCCGGGAGAGCAGTACTTC. This codes for CASSLTGTTPGEQYF.

In its sample, this clone was seen a few times. The chain recombines TRBV19 with TRBJ1-1; D uncertain. This CDR3 region has 14 residues. The V end lost 3 bases, the J end lost 1 base, and 9 bases lay between the germline ends. Germline CDR1 reads LNHDA; CDR2 reads SQIVND (reference sequence). DNA for the CDR3: TGTGCCAGTAGTATTCGAGGAAAGAACACTGAAGCTTTCTTT. Residues: CASSIRGKNTEAFF.

This chain uses TRBV5-1 with TRBJ1-6, with TRBD1 identical over 7 bases. The CDR3 runs 15 residues. Trimming removed 3 bases from V and 7 bases from J; junction bases left unmatched: 7. Germline CDR1 SGHRS, CDR2 YFSETQ. CDR3 residues: CASSSTTGRNSPLHF. The CDR3 DNA reads TGCGCCAGCAGCTCGACGACAGGGAGGAATTCACCCCTCCACTTT. Together with reference TRBV5-1 and TRBJ1-6, the CDR3 gives the full variable domain: KAGVTQTPRYLIKTRGQQVTLSCSPISGHRSVSWYQQTPGQGLQFLFEYFSETQRNKGNFPGRFSGRQFSNSRSEMNVSTLELGDSALYLCASSSTTGRNSPLHFGNGTRLTVT.

This sequence joins TRBV24-1 and TRBJ2-3; D gene uncertain. V lost 3 bases and J 1 base, leaving 19 bases between the germline ends. The germline gives CDR1 KGHDR, CDR2 SFDVKD. The CDR3 totals 18 residues. The CDR3 reads CATSDLNYGGARTDTQYF. CDR3 nucleotide sequence: TGTGCCACCAGTGATCTGAATTATGGCGGAGCACGCACAGATACGCAGTATTTT.

The gene calls are TRBV14 and TRBJ2-5, with D tentatively TRBD2 (6 bases). The germline CDR1 and CDR2 sequences are SGHDN and FVKESK. The CDR3 runs to 14 residues. V lost 4 bases and J 5 bases, leaving 14 bases between the germline ends. The CDR3 loop reads CASSRDFFTETQYF. CDR3 coding DNA: TGTGCCAGCAGCCGGGACTTCTTTACTGAGACCCAGTACTTC. Based on the CDR3 plus reference TRBV14 and TRBJ2-5, the full variable domain is EAGVTQFPSHSVIEKGQTVTLRCDPISGHDNLYWYRRVMGKEIKFLLHFVKESKQDESGMPNNRFLAERTGGTYSTLKVQPAELEDSGVYFCASSRDFFTETQYFGPGTRLLVL.

Regarding this clone: The junction departs from the called germline gene at one end, perhaps through a read error. The genes are TRBV6-5 and TRBJ2-1, with 11 bases aligning to TRBD2. There are 15 residues in the CDR3. Germline V CDR1 and CDR2: MNHEY, SVGAGI. The CDR3 DNA reads TGTGCCCGCAGGCAGCTTAGCGGGGGGGGGAATGAGCAGTTCTTC. Amino acid sequence: CARRQLSGGGNEQFF.

The V gene is TRBV7-3, the J gene TRBJ2-3; perhaps TRBD2 as D (8 bases). Trimming left V 5 bases short and J 4 bases short, with 22 bases between. Germline lookup yields CDR1 SGHTA and CDR2 FQGTGA. The CDR3 extends over 17 amino acids. CDR3 loop: CASSPGGAGEEADTQYF. DNA for the CDR3: TGTGCCAGCAGCCCAGGGGGAGCGGGGGAGGAGGCAGATACGCAGTATTTT. The variable domain in full, with the rest retrieved from reference TRBV7-3 and TRBJ2-3, is GAGVSQTPSNKVTEKGKYVELRCDPISGHTALYWYRQSLGQGPEFLIYFQGTGAADDSGLPNDRFFAVRPEGSVSTLKIQRTERGDSAVYLCASSPGGAGEEADTQYFGPGTRLTVL.

This clone was seen once. The chain joins TRBV10-1 to TRBJ2-1, with a tentative D call TRBD1 (5 bases). Trimming pared 3 bases from V and 9 bases from J, leaving 15 bases between. CDR3 length: 14 amino acids. CDR1 is WNHNN and CDR2 is SYGVQD in the germline V gene (reference sequence). The CDR3, as DNA: TGCGCCAGCAGTGATACGCAGACTCAGGGTGAGCAGTTCTTC. As protein: CASSDTQTQGEQFF.

The gene calls are TRBV7-9 and TRBJ1-1; D not resolved. V shed 5 bases and J shed 6 bases, with 10 bases lying between them. This CDR3 has 12 residues. Germline-derived CDR1 and CDR2 are SEHNR and FQNEAQ (reference sequence). CDR3 nucleotide sequence: TGTGCCAGCAGCCATCCAGTCCCTGAAGCTTTCTTT. Translation gives CASSHPVPEAFF.

CDR3 in amino acids: CASSTKTGYYEQYF. The CDR3 coding sequence is TGTGCCAGTAGTACCAAGACAGGGTACTACGAGCAGTACTTC. This rearrangement joins TRBV19 to TRBJ2-7, with TRBD1 matching over 7 bases. The germline CDR1 and CDR2 sequences are LNHDA and SQIVND (reference sequence). After removal of 4 bases from V and 3 bases from J, the junction contained 6 bases not matched to a gene. The CDR3 runs 14 residues. Looking up the rest from reference TRBV19 and TRBJ2-7 gives the full variable domain: DGGITQSPKYLFRKEGQNVTLSCEQNLNHDAMYWYRQDPGQGLRLIYYSQIVNDFQKGDIAEGYSVSREKKESFPLTVTSAQKNPTAFYLCASSTKTGYYEQYFGPGTRLTVT.

V usage is TRBV5-1 and J usage is TRBJ2-1; D uncertain. The CDR3 is 11 amino acids. The V and J ends lost 1 base and 7 bases respectively, with 3 bases between them. Germline-derived CDR1 and CDR2 are SGHRS and YFSETQ. In DNA, the CDR3 is TGCGCCAGCAGCTTGTATAATGAGCAGTTCTTC. This encodes CASSLYNEQFF.

The CDR3 sequence: CASSLPGGSLAGAFF. DNA for the CDR3: TGTGCCAGTAGTCTCCCTGGGGGGAGCCTCGCTGGAGCTTTCTTT. The chain combines TRBV19 with TRBJ1-1; a weak D match, TRBD1 (5 bases). Germline CDR1 LNHDA, CDR2 SQIVND (reference sequence). The CDR3 contains 15 residues. With 5 bases removed from V and 10 bases from J, the gap between germline ends came to 23 bases.

This chain uses TRBV19 with TRBJ2-1; 7 nucleotides line up with TRBD1. Per germline, CDR1 LNHDA and CDR2 SQIVND (reference sequence). The length of the CDR3 is 14 residues. The trim removed 1 base at V and 9 bases at J, leaving 6 bases unmatched. The CDR3: CASSIGVGGTEQFF. Written as DNA, the CDR3 is TGTGCCAGTAGTATAGGGGTAGGGGGCACTGAGCAGTTCTTC.